This T cell receptor beta chain is from a study of blood T cell repertoires in COVID-19. The overall study: In each case, the material was cDNA or gDNA derived from T cells, B-cell-depleted T cells, or PBMCs.

This clone has a single count. Trimming stripped 2 bases from V and 7 bases from J, with 11 bases between. Germline assignment: CDR1 GTSNPN and CDR2 SVGIG (reference sequence). This CDR3 spans 13 amino acids. The data were produced by immunoSEQ multiplex PCR, yet TCRdb's version contains in-frame clones alone and is incomplete. The sample has over 120,000 clones, about 90% seen once. Material: peripheral blood. V and J are TRBV30 and TRBJ1-4; possible D gene TRBD1, 6 bases. The sequence derives from a woman in her forties or fifties with acute or convalescent COVID-19. The CDR3: CAWSMGHGEKLFF. CDR3 nucleotides: TGTGCCTGGAGTATGGGACATGGTGAAAAACTGTTTTTT.